The 14 T cell receptor beta chains presented below share a single source sample, sequenced in a study of blood T cell repertoires in COVID-19. This table comes from immunoSEQ multiplex PCR, and its TCRdb copy is limited to in-frame clones, with some not included. The sample holds tens of thousands of clones, around 87% seen once. Specimen: PBMCs or T cells enriched from blood (not recorded which). The receptors come from a woman in her forties or fifties who had recovered from COVID-19.

This clone was recorded a few times. V is TRBV5-1 and J is TRBJ2-7; TRBD1 matches 9 bases. With 4 bases clipped from V and 0 bases from J, the junction kept 8 bases outside the gene matches. From germline, CDR1 is SGHRS and CDR2 YFSETQ. CDR3 length: 16 residues. For the CDR3, the DNA is TGCGCCAGCAGCCCGAGGACAGGGGAGGCCTCCTACGAGCAGTACTTC. Its protein is CASSPRTGEASYEQYF.

Only one count was recorded for this clone. The genes are TRBV6-1 and TRBJ1-6, with 8 bases identical to TRBD1. The CDR3 has 12 amino acids. Germline lookup yields CDR1 MNHNS and CDR2 SASEGT. The junction had 0 bases not matched to a gene; V was cut back by 8 bases and J by 6 bases. The CDR3 bases are TGTGCCAGCGGACAGGGTAATTCACCCCTCCACTTT. Its translation: CASGQGNSPLHF.

The chain joins TRBV4-3 to TRBJ2-5, with D perhaps matching TRBD1 (7 bases). This CDR3 is built from 16 residues. Germline CDR1 LGHNA, CDR2 YSLEER. V shed 0 bases and J shed 4 bases, with 15 bases lying between them. CDR3 bases: TGCGCCAGCAGCCAAGATTTCCGCCAGGGGGGAGAGACCCAGTACTTC. This codes for CASSQDFRQGGETQYF.

V and J are TRBV11-3 and TRBJ2-3, with D hard to call. Trimming removed 2 bases at V and 7 bases at J, with 7 bases between. Germline CDR1 is SGHNT and CDR2 is YENEEA. This CDR3 has 12 amino acids. The CDR3 DNA sequence: TGTGCCAGCAGCTTAAATAGCTATACGCAGTATTTT. As protein: CASSLNSYTQYF.

The rearrangement uses TRBV6-2 or TRBV6-3 and TRBJ2-5; 7 nucleotides line up with TRBD2. The CDR3 covers 15 residues. Germline CDR1 is MNHEY and CDR2 is SVGEGT. J was trimmed by 1 base and V by 2 bases; bases with no gene match: 4. CDR3 bases: TGTGCCAGCAGTTACGACTGGGGGGGCCAAGAGACCCAGTACTTC. This translates into CASSYDWGGQETQYF.

The chain combines TRBV27 with TRBJ1-2; 8 bases are a match to TRBD1. This CDR3 has 14 residues. Per the germline V gene, CDR1 is MNHEY and CDR2 is SMNVEV (reference sequence). With V trimmed by 7 bases and J by 3 bases, 7 bases remained unmatched. The DNA of the CDR3 is TGTGCCAGCATGGGGCAGGGGGCATACTATGGCTACACCTTC. Translating gives CASMGQGAYYGYTF.

The chain carries TRBV18 and TRBJ1-5; D ambiguous. The CDR3 has 13 amino acids. Deletions cut 3 bases from V and 7 bases from J, with 10 bases between. Germline V CDR1 and CDR2: KGHSH, LQKENI. The CDR3 here is CASSPSTLQPQHF. CDR3 DNA sequence: TGTGCCAGCTCACCGTCTACGTTACAGCCCCAGCATTTT.

This chain joins TRBV16 and TRBJ2-7, with D unresolved. Trimming took off 0 bases at V and 1 base at J, with 7 bases between the two ends. Germline CDR1 KGHSY, CDR2 FQNENV. The CDR3 is made up of 14 amino acids. The chain's CDR3 is CASSQSSVSYEQYF. CDR3 sequence (DNA): TGTGCCAGCAGCCAATCGTCGGTGTCCTACGAGCAGTACTTC.

The chain combines TRBV27 with TRBJ1-6; D might be TRBD1 (6 bases). The CDR3 runs 14 residues. The V gene lost 6 bases and the J gene lost 1 base, with 7 bases spanning the gap. Germline V gene data show CDR1 as MNHEY and CDR2 as SMNVEV (reference sequence). The CDR3 DNA reads as TGTGCCAGCAGGGGACAATCCTATAATTCACCCCTCCACTTT. Its protein product is CASRGQSYNSPLHF.

The chain recombines TRBV4-1 with TRBJ1-4; 7 bases match TRBD1. This CDR3 contains 15 residues. Trimming removed 4 bases from V and 8 bases from J; junction bases left unmatched: 10. The germline V gene encodes CDR1 MGHRA and CDR2 YSYEKL. The DNA of the CDR3 is TGCGCCAGCAGCCGAGACGACAGGGTTCGGGAAAAACTGTTTTTT. The encoded protein is CASSRDDRVREKLFF.

The V and J genes are TRBV6-2 or TRBV6-3 and TRBJ2-1, with D hard to call. This CDR3 has 11 amino acids. Germline V lookup: CDR1 MNHEY, CDR2 SVGEGT. Deletions cut 8 bases from V and 8 bases from J, with 10 bases between. The CDR3 region is CASRHSYEQFF. CDR3 DNA sequence: TGTGCCAGCCGCCATAGCTATGAGCAGTTCTTC.

The chain combines TRBV3-1 (or the pseudogene TRBV3-2) with TRBJ2-7; 13 nucleotides line up with TRBD2. This CDR3 comprises 15 residues. Germline V lookup: CDR1 LGHDT, CDR2 YNNKEL (reference sequence). Germline trimming cut 4 bases from V and 4 bases from J; bases unmatched to any gene: 4. CDR3 sequence reads: CASSPGLAGKYEQYF. The DNA for the CDR3 is TGTGCCAGCAGCCCGGGACTAGCGGGGAAATACGAGCAGTACTTC.

This chain connects TRBV7-2 to TRBJ2-3; 16 bases are shared with TRBD2. The junction had 2 bases not matched to a gene; V was cut back by 2 bases and J by 6 bases. CDR1 is SGHTA, CDR2 FQGNSA, per germline. This CDR3 has 16 residues. The DNA for the CDR3 is TGTGCCAGCAGCTTACCGGGACTAGCGGGAGGGGATACGCAGTATTTT. It codes for CASSLPGLAGGDTQYF.

This clone occurred once. This CDR3 is CASSSTPTGEQYF. The DNA of the CDR3 is TGTGCCAGCAGTTCGACACCTACGGGGGAGCAGTACTTC. The rearrangement uses TRBV12-3 or TRBV12-4 and TRBJ2-7; weak D call: TRBD2 (5 bases). The CDR3 has 13 residues. V was trimmed by 4 bases and J by 7 bases, leaving 14 bases between them.